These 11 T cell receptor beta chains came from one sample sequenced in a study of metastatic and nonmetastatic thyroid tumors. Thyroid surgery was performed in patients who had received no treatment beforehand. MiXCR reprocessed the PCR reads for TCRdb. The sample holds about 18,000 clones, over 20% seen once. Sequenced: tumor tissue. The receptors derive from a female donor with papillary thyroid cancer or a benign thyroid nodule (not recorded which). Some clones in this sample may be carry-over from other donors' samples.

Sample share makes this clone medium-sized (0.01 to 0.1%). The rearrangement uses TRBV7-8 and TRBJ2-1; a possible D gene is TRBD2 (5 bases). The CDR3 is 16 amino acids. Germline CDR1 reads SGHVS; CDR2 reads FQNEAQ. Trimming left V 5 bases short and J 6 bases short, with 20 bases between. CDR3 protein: CASSKELEDWSNEQFF. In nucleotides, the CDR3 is TGTGCCAGCAGCAAAGAGCTAGAGGACTGGAGCAATGAGCAGTTCTTC.

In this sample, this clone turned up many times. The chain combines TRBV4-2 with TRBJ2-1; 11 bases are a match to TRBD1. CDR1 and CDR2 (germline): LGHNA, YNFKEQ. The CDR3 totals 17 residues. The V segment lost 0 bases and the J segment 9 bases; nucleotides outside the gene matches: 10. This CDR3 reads CASSQDRGTGGMGEQFF. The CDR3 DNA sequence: TGTGCCAGCAGCCAAGATCGAGGGACAGGGGGAATGGGTGAGCAGTTCTTC.

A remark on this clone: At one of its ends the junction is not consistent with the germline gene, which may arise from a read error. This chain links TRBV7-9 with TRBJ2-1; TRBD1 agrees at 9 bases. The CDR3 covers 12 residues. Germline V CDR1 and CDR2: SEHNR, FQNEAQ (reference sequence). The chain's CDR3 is CASTDNRGRGIF. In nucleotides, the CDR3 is TGTGCCAGCACCGATAACAGGGGGCGAGGAATCTTC.

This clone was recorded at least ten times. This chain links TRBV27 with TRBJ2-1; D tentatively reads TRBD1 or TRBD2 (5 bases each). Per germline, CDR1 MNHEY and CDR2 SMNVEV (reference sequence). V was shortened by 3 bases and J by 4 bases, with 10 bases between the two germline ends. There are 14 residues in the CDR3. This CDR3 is CASSLQGPYNEQFF. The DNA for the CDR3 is TGTGCCAGCAGTTTGCAGGGACCATACAATGAGCAGTTCTTC.

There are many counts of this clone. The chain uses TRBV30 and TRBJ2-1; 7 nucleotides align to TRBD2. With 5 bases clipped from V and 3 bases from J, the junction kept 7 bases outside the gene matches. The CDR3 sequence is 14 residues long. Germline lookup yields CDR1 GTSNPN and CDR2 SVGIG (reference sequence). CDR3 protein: CAWSGGRGYNEQFF. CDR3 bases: TGTGCCTGGTCGGGTGGGAGGGGCTACAATGAGCAGTTCTTC. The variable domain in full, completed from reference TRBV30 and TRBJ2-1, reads SQTIHQWPATLVQPVGSPLSLECTVEGTSNPNLYWYRQAAGRGLQLLFYSVGIGQISSEVPQNLSASRPQDRQFILSSKKLLLSDSGFYLCAWSGGRGYNEQFFGPGTRLTVL.

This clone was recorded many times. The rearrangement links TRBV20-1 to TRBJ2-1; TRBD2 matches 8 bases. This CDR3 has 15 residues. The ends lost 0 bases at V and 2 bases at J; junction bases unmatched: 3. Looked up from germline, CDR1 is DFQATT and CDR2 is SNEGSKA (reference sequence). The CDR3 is CSARDHGRAYNEQFF. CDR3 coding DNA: TGCAGTGCTAGAGATCACGGGAGGGCCTACAATGAGCAGTTCTTC.

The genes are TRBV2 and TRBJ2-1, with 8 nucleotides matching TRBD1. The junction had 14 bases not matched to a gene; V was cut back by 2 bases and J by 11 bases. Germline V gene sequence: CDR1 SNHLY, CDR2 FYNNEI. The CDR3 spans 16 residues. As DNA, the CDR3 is TGTGCCAGCAGTGAATCTCCCAGGGGGCATCGGGAGAAGCAGTTCTTC. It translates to CASSESPRGHREKQFF.

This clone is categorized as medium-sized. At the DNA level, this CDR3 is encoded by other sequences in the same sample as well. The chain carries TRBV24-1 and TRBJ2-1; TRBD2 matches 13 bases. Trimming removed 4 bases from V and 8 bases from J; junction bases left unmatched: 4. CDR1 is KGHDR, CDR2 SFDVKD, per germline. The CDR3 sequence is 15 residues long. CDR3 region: CATSDGLAGVDEQFF. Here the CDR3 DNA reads TGTGCCACCAGTGACGGACTAGCGGGAGTCGATGAGCAGTTCTTC.

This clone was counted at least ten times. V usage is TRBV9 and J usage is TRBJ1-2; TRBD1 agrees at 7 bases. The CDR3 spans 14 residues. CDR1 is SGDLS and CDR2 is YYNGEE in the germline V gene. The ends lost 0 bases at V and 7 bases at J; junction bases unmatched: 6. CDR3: CASSVEGGGGGYTF. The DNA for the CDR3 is TGTGCCAGCAGCGTAGAGGGAGGGGGCGGTGGCTACACCTTC.

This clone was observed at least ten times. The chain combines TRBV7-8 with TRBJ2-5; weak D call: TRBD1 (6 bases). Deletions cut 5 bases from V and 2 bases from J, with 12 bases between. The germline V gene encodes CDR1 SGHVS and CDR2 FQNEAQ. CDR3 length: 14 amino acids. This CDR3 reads CASSIQGTQETQYF. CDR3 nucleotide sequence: TGTGCCAGCAGCATACAGGGTACGCAAGAGACCCAGTACTTC.

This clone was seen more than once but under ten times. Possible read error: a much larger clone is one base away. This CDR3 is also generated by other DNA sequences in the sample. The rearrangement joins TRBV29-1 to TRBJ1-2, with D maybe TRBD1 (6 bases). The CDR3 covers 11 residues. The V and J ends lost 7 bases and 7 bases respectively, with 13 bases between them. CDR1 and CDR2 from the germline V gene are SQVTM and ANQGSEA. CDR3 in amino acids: CSGGGEFGYTF. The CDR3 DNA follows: TGCAGCGGAGGGGGGGAGTTTGGCTACACCTTC.